Listed below are T cell receptor beta chains from one sample, sequenced in a study of blood T cell repertoires in COVID-19. Only in-frame clones appear in the TCRdb table, and some are missing; sequencing was by immunoSEQ multiplex PCR. The repertoire holds 140,000 or so clones, with about 86% as singletons. The sequencing input was peripheral blood. These receptors were obtained from a woman of 80 years or more with acute or convalescent COVID-19. CDR3s include the opening cysteine and the closing phenylalanine or tryptophan. The D gene is left open where the match is weak. For some rows the clone size is stated as once, few or many, or as a class when expanded; others skip it.

TRBJ1-2,TRBV7-8,TRBD1,few,CASSLSQGARYTF,TGTGCCAGCAGCTTATCACAGGGGGCGCGGTACACCTTC
TRBJ1-1,TRBV7-2,TRBD1,NA,CASSFTTGGGTEAFF,TGTGCCAGCAGCTTTACAACAGGGGGTGGGACTGAAGCTTTCTTT
TRBJ2-7,TRBV11-2,NA,NA,CASSLDGGGYYEQYF,TGTGCCAGCAGCTTAGATGGGGGGGGCTACTACGAGCAGTACTTC
TRBJ2-5,TRBV6-5,NA,few,CASTAEETQYF,TGTGCCAGCACTGCAGAAGAGACCCAGTACTTC
TRBJ1-1,TRBV7-6,TRBD1,NA,CASSLRGLGYTEAFF,TGTGCCAGCAGCCTCAGGGGGCTGGGGTACACTGAAGCTTTCTTT
TRBJ2-2,TRBV6-5,TRBD1,NA,CASKAGGDTGELFF,TGTGCCAGCAAGGCAGGGGGCGACACCGGGGAGCTGTTTTTT
TRBJ2-3,TRBV24-1,NA,NA,CATSDSGQSDTQYF,TGTGCCACCAGTGATTCCGGACAGTCAGATACGCAGTATTTT
TRBJ1-1,TRBV11-2,NA,many,CASSSGLYGAEAFF,TGTGCCAGCAGCTCGGGACTTTACGGGGCTGAAGCTTTCTTT
TRBJ1-1,TRBV28,TRBD1,NA,CASSLQPGQGDAFF,TGTGCCAGCAGTTTACAACCGGGACAGGGAGACGCTTTCTTT
TRBJ1-6,TRBV5-4,NA,NA,CASSAGGNSPLHF,TGTGCCAGCAGCGCGGGGGGTAATTCACCCCTCCACTTT
TRBJ2-2,TRBV30,NA,NA,CAWSVYNTGELFF,TGTGCCTGGAGTGTGTATAACACCGGGGAGCTGTTTTTT
TRBJ2-7,TRBV7-9,NA,NA,CASSLDGSYEQYF,TGTGCCAGCAGCTTAGATGGGAGCTACGAGCAGTACTTC
TRBJ2-7,TRBV7-9,NA,NA,CAYHPWQAHSYEQYF,TGTGCCTACCACCCCTGGCAGGCCCACTCCTACGAGCAGTACTTC
TRBJ1-2,TRBV4-1,TRBD1,NA,CASSQETLQGRGYTF,TGCGCCAGCAGCCAAGAAACTCTACAGGGGAGGGGCTACACCTTC
TRBJ2-3,TRBV7-3,NA,NA,CASSLFLGPGTDTQYF,TGTGCCAGCAGCTTATTTCTTGGGCCGGGCACAGATACGCAGTATTTT
TRBJ2-3,TRBV30,TRBD2,NA,CAWSVRGGTDTQYF,TGTGCCTGGAGTGTACGGGGGGGCACAGATACGCAGTATTTT
TRBJ1-2,TRBV10-1,TRBD1,once,CASSETRTGFNYGYTF,TGCGCCAGCAGTGAGACCCGGACAGGGTTTAACTATGGCTACACCTTC
TRBJ1-3,TRBV5-5,NA,NA,CASSLARHSGNTIYF,TGTGCCAGCAGCTTGGCCAGGCACTCTGGAAACACCATATATTTT
TRBJ1-2,TRBV2,TRBD1,NA,CASRKGQDPGGYTF,TGTGCCAGCAGGAAGGGACAGGACCCCGGGGGCTACACCTTC
TRBJ1-2,TRBV7-9,TRBD1,NA,CASRLDRNEGYTF,TGTGCCAGCAGACTGGACAGGAACGAGGGCTACACCTTC
TRBJ2-6,TRBV7-6,NA,NA,CASSLRVSGANVLTF,TGTGCCAGCAGCCTCAGGGTCTCTGGGGCCAACGTCCTGACTTTC
TRBJ2-1,TRBV7-9,NA,NA,CASSLMLAIHNEQFF,TGTGCCAGCAGCTTGATGTTAGCCATCCACAATGAGCAGTTCTTC
TRBJ1-2,TRBV6-5,TRBD1,NA,CASRQGTGAGYTF,TGTGCCAGCAGACAAGGGACAGGAGCTGGCTACACCTTC
TRBJ1-1,TRBV29-1,TRBD1,NA,CSVGRTGTKNTEAFF,TGCAGCGTGGGAAGGACAGGGACCAAGAACACTGAAGCTTTCTTT